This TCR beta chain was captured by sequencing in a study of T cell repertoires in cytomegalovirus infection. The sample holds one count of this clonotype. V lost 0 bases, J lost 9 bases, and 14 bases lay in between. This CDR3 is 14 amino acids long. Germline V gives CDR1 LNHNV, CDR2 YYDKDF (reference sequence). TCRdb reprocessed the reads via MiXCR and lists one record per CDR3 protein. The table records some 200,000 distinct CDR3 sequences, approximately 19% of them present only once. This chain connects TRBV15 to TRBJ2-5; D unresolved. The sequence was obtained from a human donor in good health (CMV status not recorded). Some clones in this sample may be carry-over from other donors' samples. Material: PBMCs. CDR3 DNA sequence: TGTGCCACCAGCAGAGAAAAGGCTGGGAAGTCCCAGTACTTC. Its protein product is CATSREKAGKSQYF.